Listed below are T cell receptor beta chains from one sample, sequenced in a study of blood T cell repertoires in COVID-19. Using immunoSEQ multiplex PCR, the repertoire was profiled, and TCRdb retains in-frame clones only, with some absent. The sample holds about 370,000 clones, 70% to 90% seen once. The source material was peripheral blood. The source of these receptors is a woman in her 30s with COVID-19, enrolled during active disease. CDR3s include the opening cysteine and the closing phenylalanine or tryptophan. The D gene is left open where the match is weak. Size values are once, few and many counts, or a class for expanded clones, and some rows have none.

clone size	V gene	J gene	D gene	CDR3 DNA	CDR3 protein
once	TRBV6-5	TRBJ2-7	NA	TGTGCCAGCAGTTACCCGGGACCCGGGGGCGAGCAGTACTTC	CASSYPGPGGEQYF
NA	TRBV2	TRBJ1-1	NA	TGTGCCAGCAGTGAACCTTACAGGGCTGGACGGACTGAAGCTTTCTTT	CASSEPYRAGRTEAFF
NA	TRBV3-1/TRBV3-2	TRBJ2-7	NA	TGTGCCAGCAGCCAAGATATCTCCTACGAGCAGTACTTC	CASSQDISYEQYF
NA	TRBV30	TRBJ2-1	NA	TGTGCCTGGAGTGAGAAAGCGACTGAGCAGTTCTTC	CAWSEKATEQFF
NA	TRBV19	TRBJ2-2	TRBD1	TGTGCCAGTACCCCTATGACAGGGCGGGCCGGGGAGCTGTTTTTT	CASTPMTGRAGELFF
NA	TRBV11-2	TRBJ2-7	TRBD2	TGTGCCAGCAGCTTAGATCAGGGAGGGTTCGAGCAGTACTTC	CASSLDQGGFEQYF
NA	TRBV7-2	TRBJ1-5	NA	TGTGCCAGCAGCTTATTAGGTCATTCGGGTCAGCCCCAGCATTTT	CASSLLGHSGQPQHF
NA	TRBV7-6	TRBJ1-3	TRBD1	TGTGCCAGCAGAGCTGGGACAGACCCTGGAAACACCATATATTTT	CASRAGTDPGNTIYF
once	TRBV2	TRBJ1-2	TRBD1	TGTGCCAGCAAAAGAGGACAGGGCGGCTATGGCTACACCTTC	CASKRGQGGYGYTF
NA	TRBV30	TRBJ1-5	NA	TGTGCCTGGACCGGCGGAGGGCATCAGCCCCAGCATTTT	CAWTGGGHQPQHF
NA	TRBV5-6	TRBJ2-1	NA	TGTGCCAGCAGCTCTTGGGGGGGCGGCGGGGTCTTC	CASSSWGGGGVF
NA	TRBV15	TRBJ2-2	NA	TGTGCCACCAGCATGCCGGAGCTGAACACCGGGGAGCTGTTTTTT	CATSMPELNTGELFF
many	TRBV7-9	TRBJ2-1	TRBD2	TGTGCCAGCAGCTCCCTAACTAGCGGACCATACAATGAGCAGTTCTTC	CASSSLTSGPYNEQFF
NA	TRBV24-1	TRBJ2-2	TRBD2	TGTGCCACCAGTGCTTTACGGGCCGGGGGGAGCACCGGGGAGCTGTTTTTT	CATSALRAGGSTGELFF
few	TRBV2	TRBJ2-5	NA	TGTGCCAGCAGCGCGGGACTCCCCGAGAAGACCCAGTACTTC	CASSAGLPEKTQYF
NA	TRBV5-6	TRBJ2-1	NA	TGTGCCAGCAGCTTGGGGCTAGCATTCTACAATGAGCAGTTCTTC	CASSLGLAFYNEQFF
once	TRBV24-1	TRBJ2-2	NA	TGTGCCACCAGTGATTATAAGGGAGAGAACACCGGGGAGCTGTTTTTT	CATSDYKGENTGELFF
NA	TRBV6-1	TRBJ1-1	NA	TGTGCCAGCAGTGAAAGGGGGGGGAGAGAAACTGAAGCTTTCTTT	CASSERGGRETEAFF
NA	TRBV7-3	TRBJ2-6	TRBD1	TGTGCCAGCATGCCTGTGGGCAGGGGGACTGGGGCCAACGTCCTGACTTTC	CASMPVGRGTGANVLTF
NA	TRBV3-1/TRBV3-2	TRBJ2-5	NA	TGTGCCAGCAGCCGACCCGGCAGGGAATTTGGGACCCAGTACTTC	CASSRPGREFGTQYF
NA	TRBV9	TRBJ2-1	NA	TGTGCCAGCAGCGTGGGACTGGGCCGATACAATGAGCAGTTCTTC	CASSVGLGRYNEQFF
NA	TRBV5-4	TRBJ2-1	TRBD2	TGTGCCAGCAGCCGATCGGGAGGAGAAGAGCAGTTCTTC	CASSRSGGEEQFF
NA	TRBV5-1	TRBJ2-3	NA	TGCGCCAGCAGCTTCCTTGGCGGGAGCACAGATACGCAGTATTTT	CASSFLGGSTDTQYF
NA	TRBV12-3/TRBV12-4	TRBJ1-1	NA	TGTGCCAGCAGTTTTGCCGGGAACACTGAAGCTTTCTTT	CASSFAGNTEAFF
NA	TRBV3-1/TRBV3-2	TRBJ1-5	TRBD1	TGTGCCAGCAGCCAAGATAAAGGACAGGGCCCTCCCAATCAGCCCCAGCATTTT	CASSQDKGQGPPNQPQHF
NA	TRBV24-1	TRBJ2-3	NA	TGTGCCACCAGTCCAGGGCGGTTTCGCACAGATACGCAGTATTTT	CATSPGRFRTDTQYF
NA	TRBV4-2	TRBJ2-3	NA	TGTGCCAGCAGCCGACGACAGGGACTGGCAGATACGCAGTATTTT	CASSRRQGLADTQYF
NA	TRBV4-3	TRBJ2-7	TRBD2	TGCGCCAGCAGCCAGGACGTAAGCGGGAAGTTCTACGAGCAGTACTTC	CASSQDVSGKFYEQYF
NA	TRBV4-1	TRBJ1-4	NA	TGCGCCAGCAGCCAAGTGGGAGGATCGCTGTTTTTT	CASSQVGGSLFF
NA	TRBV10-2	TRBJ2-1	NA	TGCGCCAGCAGTCCCGGGGCCTACAATGAGCAGTTCTTC	CASSPGAYNEQFF
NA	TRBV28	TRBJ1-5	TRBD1	TGTGCCAGCCGAAAGTCCAGGACAGGGAACGGTCAGCCCCAGCATTTT	CASRKSRTGNGQPQHF
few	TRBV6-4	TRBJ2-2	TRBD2	TGTGCCAGCACCGCTACTAGCGGGGGCACCGGGGAGCTGTTTTTT	CASTATSGGTGELFF
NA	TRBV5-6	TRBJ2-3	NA	TGTGCCAGCAGCTCGCTCCTCGGACAGTACGCCGACACAGATACGCAGTATTTT	CASSSLLGQYADTDTQYF
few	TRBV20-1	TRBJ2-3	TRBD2	TGCAGTGCTAGTCTTGGACTAGCGGAGACAGATACGCAGTATTTT	CSASLGLAETDTQYF
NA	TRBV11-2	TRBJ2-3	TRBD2	TGTGCCAGCATCAAGCGGGGGGGAGATACGCAGTATTTT	CASIKRGGDTQYF
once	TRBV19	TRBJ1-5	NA	TGTGCCAGTAGGCACACAGTTTATAGCAATCAGCCCCAGCATTTT	CASRHTVYSNQPQHF
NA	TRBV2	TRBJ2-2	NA	TGTGCCAGCAGCACCCGGGGCACCGGGGAGCTGTTTTTT	CASSTRGTGELFF
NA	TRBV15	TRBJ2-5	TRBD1	TGTGCCACCAGCAGAGATGCTAGGACAGGGTTTGAGACCCAGTACTTC	CATSRDARTGFETQYF
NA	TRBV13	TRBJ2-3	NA	TGTGCCAGCAGCTTAGGCCTGGGGGGAGGAACAGATACGCAGTATTTT	CASSLGLGGGTDTQYF
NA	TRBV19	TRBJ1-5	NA	TGTGCCAGTAGTTCGACGGGGGGGAATCAGCCCCAGCATTTT	CASSSTGGNQPQHF